Below, 4 T cell receptor beta chains from the same sample are listed, as sequenced in a study of naive and memory T cell subsets. Two oligonucleotides, mixed equimolar, formed the beta constant-region primer covering TRBC1 and TRBC2. TCRdb independently ran MiXCR on the UMI-ligation and nested PCR reads; one entry per CDR3 protein. The sample lists tens of thousands of distinct CDR3 sequences, 7% seen once, with 1.6% in the top ten. Sample: central memory CD4+ T cells from blood. The receptors derive from a human donor in good health.

The V and J genes are TRBV27 and TRBJ2-7; 9 bases are shared with TRBD1. The germline V gene encodes CDR1 MNHEY and CDR2 SMNVEV (reference sequence). CDR3 length: 13 residues. The V segment lost 6 bases and the J segment 7 bases; nucleotides outside the gene matches: 7. The CDR3 reads CASSPGQGREQYF. The CDR3 nucleotides read TGTGCCAGCAGCCCCGGACAGGGGAGGGAGCAGTACTTC.

This clonotype was detected a few times. The chain has TRBV23-1 and TRBJ2-4; no definite D call. TRBV23-1 counts as an open reading frame of uncertain function. The CDR3 has 14 amino acids. V lost 1 base and J lost 5, with 9 bases in between. The CDR3 DNA reads TGCGCCAGCAGTCAATTCGGTCGAGAAAACATTCAGTACTTC. Translation: CASSQFGRENIQYF.

The chain carries TRBV15 and TRBJ2-7; TRBD1 agrees at 9 bases. This CDR3 region has 17 residues. Germline CDR1 and CDR2: LNHNV and YYDKDF (reference sequence). With 0 bases clipped from V and 2 bases from J, the junction kept 8 bases outside the gene matches. This CDR3 reads CATSRDLLWTGAYEQYF. The CDR3 DNA is TGTGCCACCAGCAGAGATCTCCTTTGGACAGGGGCCTACGAGCAGTACTTC.

This clonotype showed up just a few times. The V call is TRBV10-3, the J call TRBJ2-3; tentatively, D is TRBD1 or TRBD2 (5 bases each). Germline values: CDR1 ENHRY, CDR2 SYGVKD. V lost 4 bases and J 2 bases, leaving 10 bases between the germline ends. The CDR3 runs to 14 residues. The chain's CDR3 is CAISAGRNTDTQYF. As DNA, the CDR3 is TGTGCCATCAGTGCGGGACGAAACACAGATACGCAGTATTTT.